This note documents a single T cell receptor beta chain sequence. The entry originates in a study of shared clonotypes between healthy human individuals. For the study at large: The donor pool was made up of a couple of women and a few men aged 18 to 49.

From germline, CDR1 is SGHDN and CDR2 FVKESK. This CDR3 region has 18 residues. The germline V and J ends were trimmed by 0 bases and 3 bases, with 18 bases remaining between them. In the original workflow: Quality scores were absent from the junction-only immunoSEQ sequences, so filtering differed. The assay was immunoSEQ multiplex PCR, and TCRdb's table has in-frame clones only and misses some. V and J calls plus clone size are reproduced from that table; the DNA served to infer D and trimming. Among 950,000 to 1,100,000 clones listed, about four fifths were seen once. This clonotype originated in a man aged 18 to 30 in good health. Some clones in this sample may be carry-over from other donors' samples. V is TRBV14 and J is TRBJ1-3; D call uncertain. Sequences were obtained from memory CD4+ T cells from PBMCs. Subset of the sample: CD45RA-negative fraction. The DNA of the CDR3 is TGTGCCAGCAGCCAAGATCAGCCCAGCCTCTGGGGTGGAAACACCATATATTTT. Its translation is CASSQDQPSLWGGNTIYF.